The rows below give T cell receptor beta chains drawn from one sample of a study of blood T cell repertoires in COVID-19. Assay used: immunoSEQ multiplex PCR; TCRdb lists only in-frame clones, some missing. The sample holds 350,000 to 450,000 clones; roughly nine tenths are singletons and the top ten take roughly 1.1%. The material sequenced was PBMCs or T cells enriched from blood (not recorded which). These receptors all come from a man aged 25-40 years who had recovered from COVID-19. Each CDR3 is given with its conserved first and last residue. A D gene is named only where the DNA matches it firmly. Clone size is stated in some rows and not others, as once, few, many or a class when expanded.

clone size	J gene	D gene	V gene	CDR3 DNA	CDR3 protein
NA	TRBJ2-1	TRBD2	TRBV7-9	TGTGCCAGCAGCTTAGTCGTGCTAGCGGGAGCCTCAGGGGCCAATGAGCAGTTCTTC	CASSLVVLAGASGANEQFF
NA	TRBJ2-1	TRBD2	TRBV4-1	TGCGCCAGCAGCCAAGGGACTAGCGGGTTTTTGGATGAGCAGTTCTTC	CASSQGTSGFLDEQFF
NA	TRBJ1-4	NA	TRBV4-1	TGCGCCAGCAGCCAACAAACAGGGTCGACTAATGAAAAACTGTTTTTT	CASSQQTGSTNEKLFF
NA	TRBJ2-3	TRBD2	TRBV25-1	TGTGCCAGCAGTGAAACGGCAGCGGGGGTCACAGATACGCAGTATTTT	CASSETAAGVTDTQYF
NA	TRBJ2-1	NA	TRBV3-1/TRBV3-2	TGTGCCAGCAGCCAAGTGGGAGAGCCGGGCCTCCCCGAGCAGTTCTTC	CASSQVGEPGLPEQFF
NA	TRBJ2-3	NA	TRBV6-5	TGTGCCAGCAAGGCGGGAGATACGCAGTATTTT	CASKAGDTQYF
NA	TRBJ2-3	TRBD2	TRBV14	TGTGCCAGCAGCCCCCAGTGGGGGGCTAGCGGGAGAAGACATACGCAGTATTTT	CASSPQWGASGRRHTQYF
NA	TRBJ1-1	NA	TRBV12-3/TRBV12-4	TGTGCCAGCAGTTTGGGGGCTAGAACTGAAGCTTTCTTT	CASSLGARTEAFF
NA	TRBJ1-1	NA	TRBV7-8	TGTGCCAGCAGCCCTCATCCGGACACTGAAGCTTTCTTT	CASSPHPDTEAFF
once	TRBJ1-1	NA	TRBV29-1	TGCAGCGTTGAGGGTAGGGGGTCCGAAGCTTTCTTT	CSVEGRGSEAFF
NA	TRBJ2-1	TRBD1	TRBV5-1	TGCGCCAGCAGCGCCCGGGACAGGACCAACAATGAGCAGTTCTTC	CASSARDRTNNEQFF
few	TRBJ2-2	NA	TRBV24-1	TGTGCCACCAGTGATATTCAGGGGCCCCGGGAGCTGTTTTTT	CATSDIQGPRELFF
NA	TRBJ2-1	NA	TRBV19	TGTGCCAGTAGTATAGCTAGAGGTAGGAATGAGCAGTTCTTC	CASSIARGRNEQFF
NA	TRBJ1-2	TRBD1	TRBV5-1	TGCGCCAGCAGCCCGGGACAGGGCTTCTTATATGGCTACACCTTC	CASSPGQGFLYGYTF
few	TRBJ1-5	TRBD1	TRBV29-1	TGCAGCGTATCAGGGGGGATAGGTCAGCCCCAGCATTTT	CSVSGGIGQPQHF
few	TRBJ1-1	NA	TRBV12-3/TRBV12-4	TGTGCCAGCAGCGGACAGCTGAACACTGAAGCTTTCTTT	CASSGQLNTEAFF
NA	TRBJ1-1	NA	TRBV18	TGTGCCAGCTCACCAAACCCAGGGAAGACTGAAGCTTTCTTT	CASSPNPGKTEAFF
NA	TRBJ1-4	TRBD1	TRBV7-9	TGTGCCAGCAGCTTTTTCGACAGGGGAATCGAAAAACTGTTTTTT	CASSFFDRGIEKLFF
NA	TRBJ2-5	TRBD2	TRBV5-1	TGCGCCAGCAGCTCAGGACTAGCGGGAGGAGAGACCCAGTACTTC	CASSSGLAGGETQYF
NA	TRBJ1-4	TRBD1	TRBV5-1	TGCGCCAGCAGCTCATCCGGGTTGGACAGGAATGAAAAACTGTTTTTT	CASSSSGLDRNEKLFF
once	TRBJ1-1	TRBD1	TRBV27	TGTGCCAGCAGTCCCGGGACAGGTATGAACACTGAAGCTTTCTTT	CASSPGTGMNTEAFF
NA	TRBJ2-1	TRBD1	TRBV11-2	TGTGCCAGCAGCTCCTCGGCAGCGACAGGGGCGAGCTACGCGCAGTTCTTC	CASSSSAATGASYAQFF
NA	TRBJ2-2	TRBD1	TRBV28	TGTGCCAGCAGCACAGGGGCTCCCACCGGGGAGCTGTTTTTT	CASSTGAPTGELFF
NA	TRBJ2-5	TRBD1	TRBV10-2	TGCGCCAGCAGTGAGTCGGGACAGGGACTCGGGGCCCAGTACTTC	CASSESGQGLGAQYF
NA	TRBJ2-1	TRBD1	TRBV27	TGTGCCAGCAGTACAGGGGCCGGGCTTAATGAGCAGTTCTTC	CASSTGAGLNEQFF
NA	TRBJ1-2	NA	TRBV28	TGTGCCAGCAGGATGGTACCGGGAATGGGCTACACCTTC	CASRMVPGMGYTF
NA	TRBJ1-1	NA	TRBV3-1/TRBV3-2	TGTGCCAGCAGCCAAATCAGGGGTATAACTGAAGCTTTCTTT	CASSQIRGITEAFF
NA	TRBJ2-2	NA	TRBV19	TGTGCCAGTAGTTCCCGCCCTCGTGGGGAGAGGCACACCGGGGAGCTGTTTTTT	CASSSRPRGERHTGELFF
NA	TRBJ1-5	NA	TRBV6-5	TGTGCCAGCAGACGGGAAAATAGCAATCAGCCCCAGCATTTT	CASRRENSNQPQHF
NA	TRBJ1-1	NA	TRBV19	TGTGCCAGTCAAGACGGCACAGGGATGAACACTGAAGCTTTCTTT	CASQDGTGMNTEAFF
NA	TRBJ2-1	NA	TRBV7-9	TGTGCCAGCACCCCCCGGACTGACAACAATGAGCAGTTCTTC	CASTPRTDNNEQFF